The clone carrying this TCR beta chain was seen many times. Its antigen is not known. This specimen belongs to a study of neurological immune-mediated disorders. Study-level results: Phylogenetic grouping assigned the repertoires of 18 of 34 multiple sclerosis patients to one related-CDR3 cluster, which constitutes a possible signature. CDR3 amino acid sequences of expanded clones were not shared across subjects, a result suggesting private repertoires in all groups.

CDR3 length equals 15 residues. Germline CDR1 and CDR2: SGHRS and YFSETQ. Between the trimmed V and J ends, which lost 6 bases and 0 bases, there was a span of 12 bases. TCRdb reprocessed the 5' RACE reads via MiXCR and lists one record per CDR3 protein. The table lists tens of thousands of distinct CDR3 sequences, over 3.5% of them singletons, with about 1.9% in the top ten. The V gene is TRBV5-1, the J gene TRBJ2-2; D is ambiguous. The specimen sequenced was CD4+ T cells from blood. The receptor was isolated from a woman in her thirties or forties with multiple sclerosis. CDR3 coding DNA: TGCGCCAGCACCCTCCGGCAGGCGAACACCGGGGAGCTGTTTTTT. Its translation is CASTLRQANTGELFF.